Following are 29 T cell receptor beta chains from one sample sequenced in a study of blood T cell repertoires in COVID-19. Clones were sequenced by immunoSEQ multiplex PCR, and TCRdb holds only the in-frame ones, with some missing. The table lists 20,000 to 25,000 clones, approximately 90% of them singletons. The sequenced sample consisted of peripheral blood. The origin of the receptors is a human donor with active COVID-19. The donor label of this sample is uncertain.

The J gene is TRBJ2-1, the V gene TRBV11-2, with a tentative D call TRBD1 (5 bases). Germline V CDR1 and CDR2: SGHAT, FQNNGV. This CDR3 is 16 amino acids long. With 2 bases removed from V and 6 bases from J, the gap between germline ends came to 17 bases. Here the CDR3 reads CASSLMYSQGGNEQFF. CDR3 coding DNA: TGTGCCAGCAGCTTAATGTACTCCCAGGGCGGCAATGAGCAGTTCTTC.

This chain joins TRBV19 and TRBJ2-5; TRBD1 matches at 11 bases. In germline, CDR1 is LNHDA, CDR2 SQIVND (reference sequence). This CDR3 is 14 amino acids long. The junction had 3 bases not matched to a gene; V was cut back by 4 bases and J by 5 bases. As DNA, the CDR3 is TGTGCCAGTAGTACTGGGACAGGGGGGGAGACCCAGTACTTC. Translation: CASSTGTGGETQYF.

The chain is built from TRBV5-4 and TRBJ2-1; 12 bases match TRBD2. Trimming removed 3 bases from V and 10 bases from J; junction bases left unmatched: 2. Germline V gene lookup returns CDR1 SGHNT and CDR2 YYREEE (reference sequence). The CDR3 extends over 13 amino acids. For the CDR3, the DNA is TGTGCCAGCAGCTGGGGACTAGCGGGCGAGCAGTTCTTC. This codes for CASSWGLAGEQFF.

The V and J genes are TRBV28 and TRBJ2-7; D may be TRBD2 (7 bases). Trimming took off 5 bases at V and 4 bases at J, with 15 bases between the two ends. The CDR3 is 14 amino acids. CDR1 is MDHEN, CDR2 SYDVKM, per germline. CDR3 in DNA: TGTGCCAGCAGTCTTGGGGGGGCCGGATACGAGCAGTACTTC. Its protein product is CASSLGGAGYEQYF.

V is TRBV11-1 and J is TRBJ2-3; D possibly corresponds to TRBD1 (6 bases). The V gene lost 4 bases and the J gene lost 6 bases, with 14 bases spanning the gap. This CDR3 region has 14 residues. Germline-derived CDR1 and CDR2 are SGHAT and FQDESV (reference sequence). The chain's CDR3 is CASSSEFTGDTQYF. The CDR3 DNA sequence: TGTGCCAGCAGCTCAGAATTTACAGGGGATACGCAGTATTTT.

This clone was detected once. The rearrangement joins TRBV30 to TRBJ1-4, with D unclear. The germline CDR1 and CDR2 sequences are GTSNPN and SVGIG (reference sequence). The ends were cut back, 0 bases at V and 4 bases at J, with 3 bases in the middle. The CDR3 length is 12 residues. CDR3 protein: CAWSVYNEKLFF. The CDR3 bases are TGTGCCTGGAGTGTTTATAATGAAAAACTGTTTTTT.

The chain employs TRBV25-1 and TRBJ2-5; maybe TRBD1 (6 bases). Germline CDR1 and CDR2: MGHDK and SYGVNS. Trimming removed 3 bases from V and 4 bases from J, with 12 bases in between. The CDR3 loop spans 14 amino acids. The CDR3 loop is CASSDQGQGETQYF. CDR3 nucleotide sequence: TGTGCCAGCAGTGACCAGGGGCAGGGAGAGACCCAGTACTTC.

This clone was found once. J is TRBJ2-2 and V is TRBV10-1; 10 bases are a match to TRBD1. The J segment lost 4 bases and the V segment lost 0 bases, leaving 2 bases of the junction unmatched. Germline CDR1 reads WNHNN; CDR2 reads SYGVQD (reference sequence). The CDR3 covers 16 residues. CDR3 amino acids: CASSESRDRGTGELFF. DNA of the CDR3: TGCGCCAGCAGTGAGTCACGGGACAGGGGCACCGGGGAGCTGTTTTTT.

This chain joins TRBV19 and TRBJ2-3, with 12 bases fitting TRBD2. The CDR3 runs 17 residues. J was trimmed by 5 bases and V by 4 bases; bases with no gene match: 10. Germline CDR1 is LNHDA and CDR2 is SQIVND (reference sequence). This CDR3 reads CASSSNLAGGGRDTQYF. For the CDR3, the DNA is TGTGCCAGTAGTAGTAATCTAGCGGGAGGGGGCAGAGATACGCAGTATTTT.

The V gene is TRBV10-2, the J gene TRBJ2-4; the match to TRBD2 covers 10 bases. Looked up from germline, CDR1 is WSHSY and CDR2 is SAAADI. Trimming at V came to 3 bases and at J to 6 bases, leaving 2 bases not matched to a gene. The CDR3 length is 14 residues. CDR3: CASSDGLAVNIQYF. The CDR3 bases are TGCGCCAGCAGTGACGGACTAGCGGTAAACATTCAGTACTTC.

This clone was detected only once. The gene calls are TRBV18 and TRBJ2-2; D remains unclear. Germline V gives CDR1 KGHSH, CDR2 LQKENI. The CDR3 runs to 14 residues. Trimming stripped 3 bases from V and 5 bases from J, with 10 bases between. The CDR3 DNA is TGTGCCAGCTCACCTATCAGGTGGACCGGGGAGCTGTTTTTT. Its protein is CASSPIRWTGELFF.

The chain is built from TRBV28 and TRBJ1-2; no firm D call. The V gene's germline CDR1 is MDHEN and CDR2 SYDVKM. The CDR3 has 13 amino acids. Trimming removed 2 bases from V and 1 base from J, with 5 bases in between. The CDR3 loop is CASSLTINYGYTF. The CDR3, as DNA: TGTGCCAGCAGTTTAACAATTAACTATGGCTACACCTTC.

The CDR3: CASSLPTSHEQFF. CDR3 sequence (DNA): TGTGCCAGCAGTTTACCTACTAGCCATGAGCAGTTCTTC. The V and J genes are TRBV28 and TRBJ2-1, with a possible D match to TRBD2 (6 bases). In germline, CDR1 is MDHEN, CDR2 SYDVKM. V shed 2 bases and J shed 8 bases, with 10 bases lying between them. The CDR3 consists of 13 residues.

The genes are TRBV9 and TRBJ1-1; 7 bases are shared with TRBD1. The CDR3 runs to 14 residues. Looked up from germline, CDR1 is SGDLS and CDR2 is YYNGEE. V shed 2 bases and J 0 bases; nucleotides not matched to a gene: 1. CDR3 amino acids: CASSVGQVNTEAFF. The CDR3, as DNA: TGTGCCAGCAGCGTCGGACAGGTGAACACTGAAGCTTTCTTT.

CDR3 coding DNA: TGTGCCAGCAGCCAAGGAGAGGGCTATGGCTACACCTTC. Translating gives CASSQGEGYGYTF. The V call is TRBV3-1 (or the pseudogene TRBV3-2), the J call TRBJ1-2; D unclear. Germline lookup yields CDR1 LGHDT and CDR2 YNNKEL (reference sequence). This CDR3 is 13 amino acids long. Trimming took 1 base from V and 4 from J, leaving 7 bases between them.

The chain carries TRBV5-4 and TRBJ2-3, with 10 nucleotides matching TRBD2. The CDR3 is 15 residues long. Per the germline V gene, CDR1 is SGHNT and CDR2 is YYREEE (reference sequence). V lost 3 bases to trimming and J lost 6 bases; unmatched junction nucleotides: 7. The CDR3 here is CASSSELAGADTQYF. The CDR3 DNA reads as TGTGCCAGCAGCTCGGAGCTAGCGGGAGCGGATACGCAGTATTTT.

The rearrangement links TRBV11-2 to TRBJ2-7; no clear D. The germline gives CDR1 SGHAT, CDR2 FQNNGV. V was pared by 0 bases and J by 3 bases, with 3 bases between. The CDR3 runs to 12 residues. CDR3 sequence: CASSLEYYEQYF. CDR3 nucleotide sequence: TGTGCCAGCAGCTTAGAATACTACGAGCAGTACTTC.

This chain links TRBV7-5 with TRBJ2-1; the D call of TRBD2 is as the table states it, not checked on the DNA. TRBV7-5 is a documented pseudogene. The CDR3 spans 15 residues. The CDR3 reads CARSLSLEEGREQFF. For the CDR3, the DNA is TGTGCCAGAAGCTTATCTCTGGAGGAGGGGAGGGAGCAGTTCTTC.

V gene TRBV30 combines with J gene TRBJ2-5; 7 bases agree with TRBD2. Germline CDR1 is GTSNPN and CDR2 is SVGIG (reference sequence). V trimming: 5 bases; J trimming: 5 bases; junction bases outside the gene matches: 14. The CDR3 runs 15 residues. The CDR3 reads CAWASPAGVGETQYF. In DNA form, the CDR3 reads TGTGCCTGGGCCTCACCCGCGGGAGTGGGGGAGACCCAGTACTTC.

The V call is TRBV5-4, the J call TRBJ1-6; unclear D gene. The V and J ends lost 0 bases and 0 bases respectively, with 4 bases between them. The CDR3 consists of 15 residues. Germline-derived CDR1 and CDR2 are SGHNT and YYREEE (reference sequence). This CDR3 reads CASSLGSSYNSPLHF. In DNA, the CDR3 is TGTGCCAGCAGCTTGGGTAGCTCCTATAATTCACCCCTCCACTTT.

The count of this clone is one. CDR3 nucleotide sequence: TGTGCCAGTAAAGCGCCGGGACAGGGGGTGGAAAAACTGTTTTTT. Translated: CASKAPGQGVEKLFF. The chain couples TRBV19 to TRBJ1-4; TRBD1 aligns across 11 bases. Germline assignment: CDR1 LNHDA and CDR2 SQIVND (reference sequence). Losses at the gene ends were 7 bases for V and 8 bases for J; bases not matched to a gene: 9. The CDR3 extends over 15 amino acids.

The CDR3: CASSVGGSSDEQFF. CDR3 bases: TGTGCCAGCAGCGTAGGCGGGAGTAGTGATGAGCAGTTCTTC. The chain combines TRBV9 with TRBJ2-1, with TRBD2 matching over 7 bases. Losses at the gene ends were 0 bases for V and 8 bases for J; bases not matched to a gene: 5. The CDR3 is made up of 14 amino acids. Germline loops: CDR1 SGDLS, CDR2 YYNGEE.

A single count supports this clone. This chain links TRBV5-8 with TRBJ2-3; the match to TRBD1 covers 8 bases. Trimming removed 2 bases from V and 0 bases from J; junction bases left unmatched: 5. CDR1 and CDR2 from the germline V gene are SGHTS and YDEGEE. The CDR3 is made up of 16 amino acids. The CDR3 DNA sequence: TGTGCCAGCAGCTTTGACAGGGGCCGAAGCACAGATACGCAGTATTTT. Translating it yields CASSFDRGRSTDTQYF.

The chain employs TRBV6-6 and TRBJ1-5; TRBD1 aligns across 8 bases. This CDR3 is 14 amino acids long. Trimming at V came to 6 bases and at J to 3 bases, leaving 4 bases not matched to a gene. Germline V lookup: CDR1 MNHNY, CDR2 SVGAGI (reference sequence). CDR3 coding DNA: TGTGCCAGCAGCCTGGGACAGGACAATCAGCCCCAGCATTTT. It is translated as CASSLGQDNQPQHF.

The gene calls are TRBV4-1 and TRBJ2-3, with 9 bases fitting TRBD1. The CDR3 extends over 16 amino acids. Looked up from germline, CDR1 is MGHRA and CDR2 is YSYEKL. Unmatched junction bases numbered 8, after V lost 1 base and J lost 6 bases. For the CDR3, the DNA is TGCGCCAGCAGCCAAGGACAGGGGGAACTAGGGGATACGCAGTATTTT. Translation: CASSQGQGELGDTQYF.

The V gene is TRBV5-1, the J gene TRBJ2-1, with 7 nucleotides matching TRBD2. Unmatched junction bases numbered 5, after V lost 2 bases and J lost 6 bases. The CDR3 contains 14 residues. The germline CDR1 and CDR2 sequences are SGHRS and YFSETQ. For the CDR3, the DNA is TGCGCCAGCAGCTTCGCGGGAGCTGGCAATGAGCAGTTCTTC. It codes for CASSFAGAGNEQFF.

CDR3 DNA: TGTGCCACCAGTCGGGCGGGAGCGGGGGATGAGCAGTTCTTC. It translates to CATSRAGAGDEQFF. V and J are TRBV24-1 and TRBJ2-1; 8 positions agree with TRBD2. The length of the CDR3 is 14 residues. The V and J ends lost 6 bases and 8 bases, in that order; junction bases with no gene match: 8. Germline-derived CDR1 and CDR2 are KGHDR and SFDVKD.

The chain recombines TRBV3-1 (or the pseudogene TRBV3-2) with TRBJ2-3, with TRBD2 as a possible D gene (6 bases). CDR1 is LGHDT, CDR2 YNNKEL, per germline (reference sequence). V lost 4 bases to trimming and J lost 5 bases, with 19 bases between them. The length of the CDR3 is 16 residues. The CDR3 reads CASSLSGTLVGDTQYF. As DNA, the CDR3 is TGTGCCAGCAGCCTTTCAGGGACTTTAGTAGGAGATACGCAGTATTTT.

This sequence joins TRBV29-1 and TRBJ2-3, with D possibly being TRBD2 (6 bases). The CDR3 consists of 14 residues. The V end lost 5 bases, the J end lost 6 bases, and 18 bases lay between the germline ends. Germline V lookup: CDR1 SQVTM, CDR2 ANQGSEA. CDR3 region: CSVLSGMGLDTQYF. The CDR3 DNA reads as TGCAGCGTTCTTAGCGGCATGGGGTTGGATACGCAGTATTTT.